A selection of T cell receptor beta chains follows, all from one sample in a study of shared clonotypes between healthy human individuals. Some clones are missing from TCRdb's copy, which holds only in-frame ones; the method was immunoSEQ multiplex PCR. The sample carries over a million clones, approximately 96% recorded once. Sequencing was carried out using naive CD4+ T cells sorted from blood. The receptors derive from a man aged 25-40 years in good health. Each CDR3 is given with its conserved first and last residue. The D gene is left open where the match is weak. Not all rows give a size; the values are once, few, many and, for expanded clones, a class.

TRBJ1-2	TRBV25-1	.	TRBD1	TGTGCCAGCATAGGGACAGGTTCTTTCTATGGCTACACCTTC	CASIGTGSFYGYTF
TRBJ1-2	TRBV20-1	.	.	TGCAGTGCTGGAAGGGAGGGCGGCTACACCTTC	CSAGREGGYTF
TRBJ2-5	TRBV2	.	TRBD1	TGTGCCAGCAATCCGGGACAGGGGAAAGAGACCCAGTACTTC	CASNPGQGKETQYF
TRBJ2-1	TRBV5-4	.	TRBD1	TGTGCCAGCAGCACTTCGGGACAGGGGTCTGGGAATGAGCAGTTCTTC	CASSTSGQGSGNEQFF
TRBJ1-1	TRBV6-6	.	.	TGTGCCAGCAGTCCCCCAGTTGACACTGAAGCTTTCTTT	CASSPPVDTEAFF
TRBJ2-1	TRBV9	.	.	TGTGCCAGCAGCGTAGTCGGTGAGCAGTTCTTC	CASSVVGEQFF
TRBJ2-1	TRBV6-1	.	TRBD2	TGTGCCAGCAGTGAAGTACTAGCGGGAGTCGGATCCGGGGGCAATGAGCAGTTCTTC	CASSEVLAGVGSGGNEQFF
TRBJ1-1	TRBV7-9	.	.	TGTGCCAGCAGCCCAAGGGGGAGAGGAGAAACTGAAGCTTTCTTT	CASSPRGRGETEAFF
TRBJ2-7	TRBV6-5	.	.	TGTGCCAGCAGTTACTTAGGACGAAGTAACGAGCAGTACTTC	CASSYLGRSNEQYF
TRBJ1-1	TRBV10-2	.	TRBD1	TGCGCCAGCAGTGAGGGAAGACAGGGGGGGAACACTGAAGCTTTCTTT	CASSEGRQGGNTEAFF
TRBJ2-3	TRBV19	.	TRBD2	TGTGCCAGTAGTATCTCAAAGCGGGGGAGCACAGATACGCAGTATTTT	CASSISKRGSTDTQYF
TRBJ2-5	TRBV29-1	.	.	TGCAGCGTTTTTTACGTGCCCTTGGAGACCCAGTACTTC	CSVFYVPLETQYF
TRBJ2-1	TRBV28	.	.	TGTGCCAGCAGCAATATGTTGGAGCAGTTCTTC	CASSNMLEQFF
TRBJ2-1	TRBV9	.	.	TGTGCCAGCAGCGGTAGTTGGGCGGCGACAAATGAGCAGTTCTTC	CASSGSWAATNEQFF
TRBJ2-7	TRBV6-5	.	.	TGTGCCAGCAGGCACGGGGGACAAGGGCAGTACTTC	CASRHGGQGQYF
TRBJ2-2	TRBV6-5	once	TRBD1	TGTGCCAGCAGTTACTGGACAGGCCAGACCGGGGAGCTGTTTTTT	CASSYWTGQTGELFF
TRBJ2-1	TRBV5-1	.	.	TGCGCCAGCAGCCTCCGGGGGCTAGACACCTACAATGAGCAGTTCTTC	CASSLRGLDTYNEQFF
TRBJ2-7	TRBV19	once	TRBD1	TGTGCCAGTAGTACCCGGACAGGGGGGCTCTACGAGCAGTACTTC	CASSTRTGGLYEQYF
TRBJ1-1	TRBV18	.	TRBD1	TGTGCCAGCTCACCACAACAGGGGGCGGCTGAAGCTTTCTTT	CASSPQQGAAEAFF
TRBJ2-2	TRBV18	.	.	TGTGCCAGCTCACCGGTCTTGAACACCGGGGAGCTGTTTTTT	CASSPVLNTGELFF
TRBJ2-4	TRBV29-1	.	.	TGCAGCGTCGTAGAACAAGGGCCTAACATTCAGTACTTC	CSVVEQGPNIQYF
TRBJ1-1	TRBV10-3	.	TRBD1	TGTGCCATCAGCACCGACAGGGGAGATACTGAAGCTTTCTTT	CAISTDRGDTEAFF
TRBJ2-3	TRBV2	.	TRBD2	TGTGCCAGCTTGAGTCTAGCGGTCGCAGATACGCAGTATTTT	CASLSLAVADTQYF
TRBJ2-2	TRBV5-1	.	.	TGCGCCAGCAGCTTGGGAGGACCCGGGGAGCTGTTTTTT	CASSLGGPGELFF
TRBJ2-7	TRBV15	.	TRBD2	TGTGCCACCAGCAGAGATCAACTAGCGGGATCTCCCTACGAGCAGTACTTC	CATSRDQLAGSPYEQYF
TRBJ1-3	TRBV5-6	.	.	TGTGCCAGCAGCTTGGCTCCGCTAAAACAGGGCAATTACACCATATATTTT	CASSLAPLKQGNYTIYF
TRBJ2-1	TRBV10-3	.	.	TGTGCCATCAGTTCCGGGCACTCGCCCCAGAATGAGCAGTTCTTC	CAISSGHSPQNEQFF
TRBJ2-1	TRBV6-5	.	.	TGTGCCAGCAGTTATCGCGGAGTGGGAATAGGCAATGAGCAGTTCTTC	CASSYRGVGIGNEQFF
TRBJ2-5	TRBV7-9	.	TRBD2	TGTGCCAGCAGCTTTGGGACTAGCGGGGCGGGGGAGACCCAGTACTTC	CASSFGTSGAGETQYF
TRBJ2-7	TRBV7-1	.	.	TGTGCCAGCAGCCTTTACGGGAGAGCCTACGAGCAGTACTTC	CASSLYGRAYEQYF
TRBJ2-7	TRBV5-4	.	TRBD1	TGTGCCAGCAGCTTGAGTGACAGGGGGCCCGAGCAGTACTTC	CASSLSDRGPEQYF
TRBJ2-7	TRBV15	.	.	TGTGCCACCAGCAGAGTCGGGAGGGGGCAGTACGAGCAGTACTTC	CATSRVGRGQYEQYF
TRBJ1-1	TRBV4-3	.	TRBD1	TGCGCCAGCAGCCTCTTGACAGGGGACACTGAAGCTTTCTTT	CASSLLTGDTEAFF
TRBJ2-1	TRBV11-2	.	.	TGTGCCAGCAGCTTTATCCCGTACAATGAGCAGTTCTTC	CASSFIPYNEQFF
TRBJ2-2	TRBV5-1	.	.	TGCGCCAGCAGCTTCAATCCGGGACAACCGAACACCGGGGAGCTGTTTTTT	CASSFNPGQPNTGELFF
TRBJ2-7	TRBV18	.	.	TGTGCCAGCTCACCACCATCGACCTACGAGCAGTACTTC	CASSPPSTYEQYF
TRBJ2-7	TRBV21-1	once	.	TGTGCCAGCAGCAAATCCCCCTTGCTCCATGGGGAGCAGTACTTC	CASSKSPLLHGEQYF
TRBJ2-1	TRBV28	.	.	TGTGCCAGCAGCTCCTCAGGCGGGCGCTCCTCCTACAATGAGCAGTTCTTC	CASSSSGGRSSYNEQFF
TRBJ2-6	TRBV6-5	.	.	TGTGCCAGCATGAGGGATGGGGCCAACGTCCTGACTTTC	CASMRDGANVLTF
TRBJ2-7	TRBV5-4	.	TRBD1	TGTGCCAGCAGCTCCCGACGCGGACAGGGCCACTACGAGCAGTACTTC	CASSSRRGQGHYEQYF
TRBJ2-1	TRBV29-1	.	TRBD1	TGCAGCGTCCCCCACTCGGAGGCAGGGGGCCAGCAGTTCTTC	CSVPHSEAGGQQFF
TRBJ2-1	TRBV10-1	.	TRBD2	TGCGCCAGCGAAAGGACTAGCGGGACCTACAATGAGCAGTTCTTC	CASERTSGTYNEQFF
TRBJ2-2	TRBV5-4	.	TRBD2	TGTGCCAGCAGCGAGACTAGCCCCCGCGGGGAGCTGTTTTTT	CASSETSPRGELFF
TRBJ1-1	TRBV7-2	.	.	TGTGCCAGCAGCTCGAAGGAAAACACTGAAGCTTTCTTT	CASSSKENTEAFF
TRBJ1-1	TRBV29-1	.	.	TGCAGCGTTGAACGGACTGAGAACACTGAAGCTTTCTTT	CSVERTENTEAFF
TRBJ2-7	TRBV5-6	.	TRBD1	TGTGCCAGCAGCAAACGGACAGGGGGCTCCTACGAGCAGTACTTC	CASSKRTGGSYEQYF
TRBJ2-3	TRBV5-1	.	.	TGCGCCAGCAGCCCCTTTCCTGGTGCTACCACAGATACGCAGTATTTT	CASSPFPGATTDTQYF
TRBJ2-7	TRBV9	.	.	TGTGCTAGCAGCGTAGGGACACAACCGTACGAGCAGTACTTC	CASSVGTQPYEQYF
TRBJ2-7	TRBV7-9	.	TRBD2	TGTGCCAGCAGCTTAGCGACTAGCGGGACGTACGAGCAGTACTTC	CASSLATSGTYEQYF
TRBJ1-1	TRBV5-1	.	.	TGCGCCAGCAGCTTGGACAGGGTGGACACTGAAGCTTTCTTT	CASSLDRVDTEAFF
TRBJ2-3	TRBV27	.	TRBD2	TGTGCCAGCAGTTATAGGGTAGCGGGAGGCACAGATACGCAGTATTTT	CASSYRVAGGTDTQYF
TRBJ1-2	TRBV7-2	.	TRBD1	TGTGCCAGCAGCTTAGGGGGGACAGCATTTAACTATGGCTACACCTTC	CASSLGGTAFNYGYTF
TRBJ2-1	TRBV21-1	.	.	TGTGCCAGCAGCGATCGCCTAGCGGGAGGGCCAGGGGAGTGTGAGCAGTTCTTC	CASSDRLAGGPGECEQFF
TRBJ1-1	TRBV18	.	.	TGTGCCAGCTCACCAGGCCGGCAAATGAACACTGAAGCTTTCTTT	CASSPGRQMNTEAFF
TRBJ2-2	TRBV7-7	.	.	TGTGCTAGCAGCCCCTCTCCCGGGGAGCTGTTTTTT	CASSPSPGELFF
TRBJ1-1	TRBV7-8	.	TRBD1	TGTGCCAGCAGCCCCGGGACAGGTCTTGTGACGACTGAAGCTTTCTTT	CASSPGTGLVTTEAFF
TRBJ1-4	TRBV29-1	.	.	TGCAGCGTTGAAGGTAGTAATGAAAAACTGTTTTTT	CSVEGSNEKLFF
TRBJ1-4	TRBV28	.	.	TGTGCCAGCAGTTCTCCGACTAATGAAAAACTGTTTTTT	CASSSPTNEKLFF
TRBJ2-5	TRBV10-3	.	TRBD2	TGTGCCATCATAACTAGCGGGCTTAACCAAGAGACCCAGTACTTC	CAIITSGLNQETQYF
TRBJ2-1	TRBV9	.	TRBD2	TGTGCCAGCAGCGTAGTGCCCCGGACTAGCGGGGACTCCTACAATGAGCAGTTCTTC	CASSVVPRTSGDSYNEQFF